The 22 T cell receptor beta chains given below trace back to one sample, sequenced in a study of shared clonotypes between healthy human individuals (TCRdb year 2020). Library construction relied on the immunoSEQ multiplex PCR assay. Imported from immuneACCESS, the table was reduced by TCRdb to in-frame sequences with V and J called. These copies leave out some clones; in studies compared against another copy, an unresolved V gene accounts for under half, and the cause of the remainder is not known. Recorded for this sample are 450,000 to 600,000 clones; 79% of them occurred a single time. The ten most abundant clones make up 10% to 15% of the sample. The material sequenced was PBMCs. The receptor set was obtained from a woman in her 40s in good health. Some clones in this sample may be carry-over from other donors' samples.

The rearrangement joins TRBV7-9 to TRBJ2-2, with TRBD2 matching 7 bases. The CDR3 runs to 15 residues. Germline assignment: CDR1 SEHNR and CDR2 FQNEAQ (reference sequence). V gave up 1 base and J gave up 6 bases; unmatched junction bases: 5. DNA of the CDR3: TGTGCCAGCAGCTTAGTCGCTAGCGGAGCCGGGGAGCTGTTTTTT. Encoded protein: CASSLVASGAGELFF.

This chain joins TRBV7-2 and TRBJ1-5; 7 nucleotides match TRBD1. Trimming cost V 8 bases and J 7 bases; bases outside gene matches: 5. The CDR3 covers 12 residues. CDR1 is SGHTA, CDR2 FQGNSA, per germline. CDR3 residues: CASRQGGQPQHF. CDR3 nucleotides: TGTGCCAGCCGACAGGGCGGGCAGCCCCAGCATTTT.

The sample holds a few counts of this clone. The rearrangement uses TRBV9 and TRBJ2-5; possible D gene TRBD2, 6 bases. This CDR3 contains 14 residues. Germline lookup yields CDR1 SGDLS and CDR2 YYNGEE. Trimming took off 4 bases at V and 1 base at J, with 11 bases between the two ends. CDR3 coding DNA: TGTGCCAGCAGCCCCGGGGGACTCCAAGAGACCCAGTACTTC. Translating it yields CASSPGGLQETQYF.

The V call is TRBV5-4, the J call TRBJ2-5; the match to TRBD2 covers 8 bases. The CDR3 has 15 residues. Germline V gene data show CDR1 as SGHNT and CDR2 as YYREEE (reference sequence). V trimming: 2 bases; J trimming: 3 bases; junction bases outside the gene matches: 6. The CDR3, as DNA: TGTGCCAGCAGCTTTAGGCTAGCGGGTGAAGAGACCCAGTACTTC. This translates into CASSFRLAGEETQYF.

Of note for this clone: Other DNA sequences in this specimen translate into the identical CDR3. J is TRBJ2-7 and V is TRBV9; 8 bases align to TRBD2. The germline V gene has CDR1 SGDLS and CDR2 YYNGEE. This CDR3 is 14 amino acids long. Trimming removed 1 base from V and 2 bases from J; junction bases left unmatched: 2. The CDR3 spells CASSVRAGAYEQYF. The CDR3 DNA sequence: TGTGCCAGCAGCGTAAGAGCGGGAGCCTACGAGCAGTACTTC.

This chain joins TRBV28 and TRBJ1-5, with D tentatively TRBD1 (6 bases). With 9 bases removed from V and 1 base from J, the gap between germline ends came to 16 bases. CDR1 is MDHEN and CDR2 is SYDVKM in the germline V gene. The CDR3 consists of 15 residues. CDR3 bases: TGTGCCAGAATCCAAATCGGGGGCAGCAATCAGCCCCAGCATTTT. The encoded protein is CARIQIGGSNQPQHF.

In its sample, this clone was seen many times. This chain links TRBV6-1 with TRBJ2-1; the D gene is possibly TRBD1 (6 bases). With 4 bases removed from V and 2 bases from J, the gap between germline ends came to 12 bases. Germline V lookup: CDR1 MNHNS, CDR2 SASEGT. The CDR3 has 15 amino acids. The CDR3 bases are TGTGCCAGCAGTGTAAGGACAGAGACCTACAATGAGCAGTTCTTC. Residues: CASSVRTETYNEQFF.

This chain connects TRBV29-1 to TRBJ2-7; D uncertain. Trimming shortened V by 4 bases and J by 3 bases, and 16 bases separated the two germline ends. This CDR3 has 14 amino acids. The germline CDR1 and CDR2 sequences are SQVTM and ANQGSEA. The CDR3 sequence: CSVVPPGKHYEQYF. CDR3 bases: TGCAGCGTTGTACCCCCTGGCAAGCACTACGAGCAGTACTTC.

The chain links TRBV6-5 to TRBJ1-1, with D possibly TRBD1 on 6 matching bases. Germline V gene sequence: CDR1 MNHEY, CDR2 SVGAGI. V was pared by 4 bases and J by 3 bases, with 15 bases between. This CDR3 has 15 residues. The CDR3 region has the DNA TGTGCCAGCAGTTGGACGAGGACAGCCTACACTGAAGCTTTCTTT. Its protein is CASSWTRTAYTEAFF.

This clone came up once. The V call is TRBV2, the J call TRBJ2-5; 7 bases fit TRBD2. This CDR3 comprises 14 residues. The germline gives CDR1 SNHLY, CDR2 FYNNEI. V shed 8 bases and J 1 base; nucleotides not matched to a gene: 7. CDR3 sequence reads: CASASGGFQETQYF. CDR3 nucleotide sequence: TGTGCCAGCGCCTCGGGGGGATTCCAAGAGACCCAGTACTTC.

CDR3 loop: CASTGTFYGYTF. In nucleotides, the CDR3 is TGTGCCAGCACTGGGACCTTCTATGGCTACACCTTC. V gene TRBV6-1 combines with J gene TRBJ1-2; maybe TRBD1 (5 bases). Germline values: CDR1 MNHNS, CDR2 SASEGT. This CDR3 is 12 amino acids long. V dropped 7 bases and J dropped 4 bases, with 10 bases sitting between them.

This clone was seen a single time. The rearrangement uses TRBV10-2 and TRBJ2-7; either TRBD1 or TRBD2 may supply D (5 bases each). Per the germline V gene, CDR1 is WSHSY and CDR2 is SAAADI. This CDR3 has 15 amino acids. V lost 6 bases, J lost 4 bases, and 19 bases lay in between. The CDR3 coding sequence is TGCGCCAGCAGAACAGCTCAGGGAGAGGGTTACGAGCAGTACTTC. Translation gives CASRTAQGEGYEQYF.

V is TRBV28 and J is TRBJ1-2; the D gene is possibly TRBD1 (6 bases). V was pared by 5 bases and J by 4 bases, with 11 bases between. This CDR3 has 13 residues. Germline assignment: CDR1 MDHEN and CDR2 SYDVKM. CDR3 coding DNA: TGTGCCAGCAGTCGTACAGGGATCTATGGCTACACCTTC. Its protein is CASSRTGIYGYTF.

The chain links TRBV4-1 to TRBJ1-5; TRBD1 is a possible D gene (6 bases). The CDR3 runs to 18 residues. Germline V gives CDR1 MGHRA, CDR2 YSYEKL. V lost 4 bases and J lost 2, with 21 bases in between. The CDR3 protein is CASSPQGGFAVRNQPQHF. In nucleotides, the CDR3 is TGCGCCAGCAGCCCCCAAGGGGGATTTGCTGTCCGCAATCAGCCCCAGCATTTT.

The chain has TRBV5-1 and TRBJ2-5; no reliable D call. With 1 base removed from V and 5 bases from J, the gap between germline ends came to 12 bases. Looked up from germline, CDR1 is SGHRS and CDR2 is YFSETQ. The CDR3 runs 14 residues. This CDR3 is CASSLSRIGETQYF. The CDR3 coding sequence is TGCGCCAGCAGCTTGAGCAGAATAGGGGAGACCCAGTACTTC. The full variable domain, with the rest looked up from reference TRBV5-1 and TRBJ2-5, is KAGVTQTPRYLIKTRGQQVTLSCSPISGHRSVSWYQQTPGQGLQFLFEYFSETQRNKGNFPGRFSGRQFSNSRSEMNVSTLELGDSALYLCASSLSRIGETQYFGPGTRLLVL.

This clone was counted only a few times. The V and J genes are TRBV21-1 and TRBJ1-1. TRBV21-1 is a documented pseudogene. CDR3 length: 18 amino acids. The CDR3 loop is CASSKILIGGPPNTEAFF. CDR3 coding DNA: TGTGCCAGCAGCAAAATCCTCATCGGGGGGCCCCCGAACACTGAAGCTTTCTTT.

The chain uses TRBV7-3 and TRBJ2-3; 7 positions agree with TRBD2. This CDR3 contains 14 residues. V shed 6 bases and J 4 bases; nucleotides not matched to a gene: 7. Germline CDR1 reads SGHTA; CDR2 reads FQGTGA. This CDR3 is CASSPSGRADTQYF. The DNA of the CDR3 is TGTGCCAGCAGTCCGTCAGGGAGGGCAGATACGCAGTATTTT.

A single count supports this clone. The gene calls are TRBV5-1 and TRBJ1-2, with TRBD1 matching 9 bases. Looked up from germline, CDR1 is SGHRS and CDR2 is YFSETQ. The CDR3 loop spans 16 amino acids. Trimming at V came to 0 bases and at J to 7 bases, leaving 10 bases not matched to a gene. CDR3 region: CASSLGGDRALGGYTF. The CDR3 DNA is TGCGCCAGCAGCTTGGGCGGGGACAGGGCGCTTGGTGGCTACACCTTC.

The chain employs TRBV5-6 and TRBJ1-2; 7 bases agree with TRBD1. V lost 3 bases to trimming and J lost 3 bases; unmatched junction nucleotides: 5. Germline CDR1 is SGHDT and CDR2 is YYEEEE. The CDR3 has 14 residues. The CDR3 nucleotides read TGTGCCAGCAGCTACCGGGACAGTTACTATGGCTACACCTTC. Translation gives CASSYRDSYYGYTF.

This clone turned up a few times. The genes are TRBV5-4 and TRBJ1-2, with D hard to call. Germline CDR1 reads SGHNT; CDR2 reads YYREEE (reference sequence). CDR3 length equals 11 residues. With 10 bases removed from V and 2 bases from J, the gap between germline ends came to 9 bases. The CDR3 here is CAARANYGYTF. CDR3 nucleotides: TGTGCCGCTCGGGCGAACTATGGCTACACCTTC.

This chain joins TRBV10-3 and TRBJ2-5, with 9 bases aligning to TRBD2. This CDR3 contains 19 residues. The ends lost 0 bases at V and 4 bases at J; junction bases unmatched: 15. Per the germline V gene, CDR1 is ENHRY and CDR2 is SYGVKD. The CDR3 is CAISESRGSGRPEGETQYF. CDR3 nucleotides: TGTGCCATCAGTGAGTCGCGGGGCAGCGGGAGGCCCGAGGGAGAGACCCAGTACTTC.

V is TRBV5-6 and J is TRBJ2-7, with no clear D. This CDR3 has 13 residues. Germline CDR1 is SGHDT and CDR2 is YYEEEE. V was trimmed by 3 bases and J by 3 bases, leaving 10 bases between them. In DNA, the CDR3 is TGTGCCAGCAGCTCTGGACGGATCTACGAGCAGTACTTC. This gives the protein CASSSGRIYEQYF.